This T cell receptor beta chain was observed in a study of blood T cells in healthy people across ages. Study outcomes and limitations: A roughly linear fall in TCR beta diversity per million T cells was seen with increasing age. Long-lived and aged donors differed, with more naive CD4+ cells and higher diversity in the long-lived. Lack of knowledge of donor CMV status possibly confounded expanded clonotype changes.

For the second PCR, which ran for roughly 7 to 11 cycles, a sample-barcoded 5' primer and a J-beta primer mix were used. Paired-end reads containing CDR3 totaled no fewer than 3 million for each sample. TCRdb itself ran the 5' RACE reads through MiXCR, one entry per CDR3 protein. Of over 1.5 million distinct CDR3 sequences in the sample, around 48% are singletons; the top ten hold approximately 2.1%. Notes on this clonotype: Its antigen remains unidentified.

The receptor comes from a woman between 40 and 55 years old in good health. Material: blood.

The CDR3 nucleotides are TGTGCCAGCAGCATCCCGGGGGCGCCAGATACGCAGTATTTT. Translated: CASSIPGAPDTQYF. This rearrangement joins TRBV7-9 to TRBJ2-3; D may match TRBD1 or TRBD2 (6 bases each). Germline values: CDR1 SEHNR, CDR2 FQNEAQ (reference sequence). The CDR3 is 14 amino acids. V lost 5 bases and J 4 bases, leaving 13 bases between the germline ends.